One and the same sample provided the 24 T cell receptor delta chains below, sequenced in a study of gamma-delta T cells after stem cell transplantation. TCRdb repeated clone calling on the RT-PCR reads with CATT. The repertoire includes about 2,600 delta-chain clones, around 21% of them detected once, and approximately 23% sits in the top ten. Material: gamma-delta T cells. Receptors were obtained from a human donor. It is not recorded whose cells these are; they may come from a transplant donor.

Worth noting for this clone: This clone may be a read error of a much larger clone one base away. V and J are TRDV2 and TRDJ1; 10 bases line up with TRDD3. Germline V gene sequence: CDR1 GEAIGNYY, CDR2 EKD. After removal of 3 bases from V and 1 base from J, the junction contained 10 bases not matched to a gene. The CDR3 length is 17 residues. CDR3 protein: CACDRRSTGGSTDKLIF. The CDR3 DNA reads TGTGCCTGTGACCGCCGTAGTACTGGGGGATCCACCGATAAACTCATCTTT.

With regard to this clone: This sequence may be a read error, since a much larger clone differs from it by one base. Different DNA sequences within this sample yield the same CDR3. The rearrangement joins TRDV2 to TRDJ3; 7 positions agree with TRDD3. Germline lookup yields CDR1 GEAIGNYY and CDR2 EKD. The CDR3 spans 22 residues. In DNA form, the CDR3 reads TGTGCCTGTGACACCGTTACGCTGGGGGTCAGCCTCGAGACCTGGGACACACGACAGATGTTTTTC. This gives the protein CACDTVTLGVSLETWDTRQMFF.

This clone ranks as medium-sized. The chain links TRDV2 to TRDJ1; TRDD3 aligns across 11 bases. J gave up 1 base and V 3 bases, and 27 bases lay outside the gene matches. Germline V CDR1 and CDR2: GEAIGNYY, EKD. CDR3 size: 23 residues. CDR3 DNA sequence: TGTGCCTGTGACCTGCTTCCTACGTCGGTAGGTAGGCTGGGGGATACAAGCACCGATAAACTCATCTTT. Its protein is CACDLLPTSVGRLGDTSTDKLIF.

Comment on this clone: A read error likely explains this, since a far larger clone differs by one base. This CDR3 is also generated by other DNA sequences in the sample. This chain joins TRDV2 and TRDJ1, with 13 bases that match TRDD3. The length of the CDR3 is 17 residues. CDR1 and CDR2 from the germline V gene are GEAIGNYY and EKD. The CDR3 nucleotides read TGTGCCTGTGACGTACTGGGGGATACGAGGTACACAGATAAACTCATCTTT. This codes for CACDVLGDTRYTDKLIF.

This clone rates as medium-sized (0.01 to 0.1%). CDR3 in amino acids: CACDTVGVLGDKDTDKLIF. The CDR3 coding sequence is TGTGCCTGTGACACCGTGGGGGTACTGGGGGATAAAGACACCGATAAACTCATCTTT. This chain connects TRDV2 to TRDJ1; 11 bases fit TRDD3. The germline V gene has CDR1 GEAIGNYY and CDR2 EKD. V dropped 0 bases and J dropped 0; count of bases not matched to a gene: 11. The CDR3 sequence is 19 residues long.

Only a few counts were recorded for this clone. The TCRdb protein comes from a much larger clone and disagrees with this DNA's translation at residue 6, likely due to a read error; the protein given here is derived from the DNA. This rearrangement joins TRDV2 to TRDJ1; perhaps TRDD3 as D (5 bases). Germline V gene sequence: CDR1 GEAIGNYY, CDR2 EKD. The CDR3 has 15 amino acids. Deletions cut 3 bases from V and 2 bases from J, with 15 bases between. Here the CDR3 DNA reads TGTGCCTGTGACGCCGGACTGGCGAAAACCGATAAACTCATCTTT. Translating it yields CACDAGLAKTDKLIF.

This clone is termed medium-sized. This chain joins TRDV2 and TRDJ1; 8 nucleotides line up with TRDD3. The CDR3 has 23 residues. With 0 bases clipped from V and 2 bases from J, the junction kept 28 bases outside the gene matches. CDR1 and CDR2 (germline): GEAIGNYY, EKD. CDR3 sequence reads: CACDTVFAGLLGDGGVSTDKLIF. CDR3 nucleotides: TGTGCCTGTGACACCGTGTTTGCGGGCTTGCTGGGGGACGGTGGTGTGTCGACCGATAAACTCATCTTT.

This clone rates as medium-sized. The chain is built from TRDV2 and TRDJ3; TRDD3 matches 8 bases. Germline V gene data show CDR1 as GEAIGNYY and CDR2 as EKD. There are 18 residues in the CDR3. V was pared by 1 base and J by 0 bases, with 4 bases of the junction left unmatched. The CDR3 sequence: CACDTAGGTSWDTRQMFF. The CDR3 DNA sequence: TGTGCCTGTGACACGGCTGGGGGAACCTCCTGGGACACCCGACAGATGTTTTTC.

By proportion, this clone is medium-sized (0.01 to 0.1%). The CDR3 is CACDSLPGDPNTDKLIF. The CDR3 DNA is TGTGCCTGTGACAGCCTACCGGGAGATCCGAACACCGATAAACTCATCTTT. The chain combines TRDV2 with TRDJ1; perhaps TRDD2 as D (5 bases). V dropped 2 bases and J dropped 0 bases, with 18 bases sitting between them. The germline gives CDR1 GEAIGNYY, CDR2 EKD. The CDR3 is 17 amino acids.

This clone is categorized as large. This specimen includes other DNA sequences encoding the same CDR3. The V call is TRDV2, the J call TRDJ1; 12 nucleotides agree with TRDD3. Germline CDR1 reads GEAIGNYY; CDR2 reads EKD. CDR3 length: 19 amino acids. V lost 3 bases, J lost 0 bases, and 13 bases stayed unmatched. The CDR3 DNA is TGTGCCTGTGACCCCGCGAGTACTGGGGGATACTCGTACACCGATAAACTCATCTTT. It yields the protein CACDPASTGGYSYTDKLIF.

A word on this clone: A far more abundant clone sits one base away, making this likely a read error. The CDR3 sequence: CACDPQRTGGPDSYTDKLIF. The CDR3 region has the DNA TGTGCCTGTGACCCTCAGAGGACTGGGGGACCCGACTCGTACACCGATAAACTCATCTTT. This chain connects TRDV2 to TRDJ1, with 9 bases lining up with TRDD3. With V trimmed by 3 bases and J by 0 bases, 19 bases remained unmatched. Looked up from germline, CDR1 is GEAIGNYY and CDR2 is EKD. This CDR3 spans 20 amino acids.

By its share, this clone is medium-sized. J is TRDJ1 and V is TRDV2, with 11 bases lining up with TRDD3. Germline V lookup: CDR1 GEAIGNYY, CDR2 EKD. V was pared by 3 bases and J by 3 bases, with 17 bases of the junction left unmatched. The CDR3 totals 19 residues. Here the CDR3 reads CACDPLGSQLGDSADKLIF. The CDR3 nucleotides read TGTGCCTGTGACCCACTCGGGTCCCAACTGGGGGATAGTGCCGATAAACTCATCTTT.

Note on this clone: Since a much larger clone is just one base distant, this may be a read error. Other nucleotide sequences in the sample specify the same CDR3. The CDR3 region is CACDSLLGDTRSWDTRQMFF. The CDR3, as DNA: TGTGCCTGTGACTCCTTGCTGGGGGATACGCGCTCCTGGGACACCCGACAGATGTTTTTC. The rearrangement uses TRDV2 and TRDJ3; 12 positions match TRDD3. The CDR3 is 20 residues long. The germline V gene encodes CDR1 GEAIGNYY and CDR2 EKD. J gave up 0 bases and V 3 bases, and 8 bases lay outside the gene matches.

This clone has only one observation. This chain links TRDV2 with TRDJ1, with 10 bases identical to TRDD3. V was clipped by 4 bases and J by 0 bases; unmatched bases: 13. The germline gives CDR1 GEAIGNYY, CDR2 EKD. CDR3 length equals 18 residues. CDR3 residues: CACDDLVLGDSYTDKLIF. The CDR3 region has the DNA TGTGCCTGTGATGATTTGGTACTGGGGGATTCGTACACCGATAAACTCATCTTT.

Remarks on this clone: For this DNA, TCRdb reports the protein of a much larger clone, which diverges at residue 15, most likely from a read error; the protein presented here is translated directly from the DNA. V usage is TRDV2 and J usage is TRDJ1; D remains unclear. Germline CDR1 GEAIGNYY, CDR2 EKD. The length of the CDR3 is 17 residues. CDR3 sequence reads: CACDNVQPTEYTDKFIF. CDR3 in DNA: TGTGCCTGTGACAACGTTCAGCCGACAGAGTACACCGATAAATTCATCTTT.

Regarding this clone: Possible read error: a much larger clone is one base away. The same CDR3 can be traced to other DNA sequences in this sample. The chain has TRDV2 and TRDJ1; D possibly corresponds to TRDD3 (6 bases). The ends were cut back, 0 bases at V and 3 bases at J, with 31 bases in the middle. This CDR3 is built from 21 residues. Germline loops: CDR1 GEAIGNYY, CDR2 EKD. In DNA, the CDR3 is TGTGCCTGTGACACCGTAGTTTCCTCCCGTACTGGGACTCGGGCCGCCGATAAACTCATCTTT. It encodes CACDTVVSSRTGTRAADKLIF.

Note on this clone: A read error likely explains this, since a far larger clone differs by one base. Other DNA sequences in the same sample also yield this CDR3. V and J are TRDV2 and TRDJ1; 8 bases line up with TRDD3. The CDR3 sequence is 17 residues long. Germline CDR1 is GEAIGNYY and CDR2 is EKD. This CDR3 reads CACDYWGDHSYTDKLIF. The CDR3 region has the DNA TGTGCCTGTGACTACTGGGGGGACCATTCGTACACTGATAAACTCATCTTT.

This clone was counted only a few times. The chain carries TRDV2 and TRDJ1; 13 positions match TRDD3. Germline V gives CDR1 GEAIGNYY, CDR2 EKD. V was pared by 2 bases and J by 5 bases, with 13 bases of the junction left unmatched. The CDR3 covers 18 residues. The CDR3 here is CACDSVLGDTRTNDKLIF. The CDR3 DNA sequence: TGTGCCTGTGACAGCGTACTGGGGGATACGCGAACGAATGATAAACTCATCTTT.

In its sample, this clone is medium-sized (0.01 to 0.1%). The rearrangement uses TRDV2 and TRDJ1; TRDD3 matches at 11 bases. The V gene's germline CDR1 is GEAIGNYY and CDR2 EKD. The CDR3 runs to 18 residues. V lost 3 bases and J lost 5; bases outside the gene matches: 16. CDR3 sequence reads: CACDALVGDTLGSDKLIF. Here the CDR3 DNA reads TGTGCCTGTGACGCCTTGGTGGGGGATACGCTTGGGTCTGATAAACTCATCTTT.

This clone qualifies as medium-sized. The chain employs TRDV2 and TRDJ3, with D possibly being TRDD3 (5 bases). The V gene's germline CDR1 is GEAIGNYY and CDR2 EKD. Trimming removed 3 bases at V and 0 bases at J, with 17 bases between. The CDR3 totals 19 residues. The CDR3 here is CACDSAGGRSSWDTRQMFF. In DNA, the CDR3 is TGTGCCTGTGACTCGGCCGGGGGGCGTAGCTCCTGGGACACCCGACAGATGTTTTTC.

Turning to this clone: TCRdb records a much larger clone's protein for this DNA, with a difference at residue 15 that likely arises from a read error; the protein given is the translation of the DNA. The chain employs TRDV2 and TRDJ1, with 12 nucleotides matching TRDD3. Germline CDR1 is GEAIGNYY and CDR2 is EKD. The length of the CDR3 is 17 residues. As DNA, the CDR3 is TGTGCCTGTGACCCCGTTAATACTGGGGGATACACCGATAAATTCATCTTT. Translation gives CACDPVNTGGYTDKFIF.

The sample holds a few counts of this clone. The chain combines TRDV2 with TRDJ1, with 8 bases lining up with TRDD3. J was trimmed by 0 bases and V by 1 base; bases with no gene match: 3. This CDR3 comprises 15 residues. Germline assignment: CDR1 GEAIGNYY and CDR2 EKD. The DNA for the CDR3 is TGTGCCTGTGACACTCTGGGGGAAAACACCGATAAACTCATCTTT. It codes for CACDTLGENTDKLIF.

Concerning this clone itself: One base away lies a much larger clone, so this may be a sequencing read error. V usage is TRDV1 and J usage is TRDJ1; 10 bases align to TRDD3. This CDR3 has 26 amino acids. Trimming cost V 4 bases and J 0 bases; bases outside gene matches: 35. Germline V gene lookup returns CDR1 TSWWSYY and CDR2 QGS. The CDR3, as DNA: TGTGCTCTTGGGGGAAGGGAACTCCCCTTCGCTCGACTGGGGGATCCCGATCATCAGTACACCGATAAACTCATCTTT. It is translated as CALGGRELPFARLGDPDHQYTDKLIF.

By its share, this clone is medium-sized. The rearrangement links TRDV2 to TRDJ1; 11 bases are shared with TRDD3. V lost 3 bases, J lost 0 bases, and 26 bases stayed unmatched. Germline V gene data show CDR1 as GEAIGNYY and CDR2 as EKD. The CDR3 is 23 amino acids. The CDR3, as DNA: TGTGCCTGTGACTCCTCGTTTCCTACACGGGACTGGGGGATAGGGAAGTACACCGATAAACTCATCTTT. This gives the protein CACDSSFPTRDWGIGKYTDKLIF.